The entry that follows covers one TCR beta chain sequence. The germline gives CDR1 SGHAT, CDR2 FQNNGV. The CDR3 runs to 13 residues. Trimming took 5 bases from V and 10 from J, leaving 12 bases between them. The data were taken from a study of blood T cell repertoires in COVID-19. Overall study: Nucleic acid was either cDNA or gDNA, and it came from T cells, B-cell-depleted T cells, or PBMCs.

Libraries were prepared by immunoSEQ multiplex PCR; TCRdb keeps only in-frame clonotypes and omits some of them. The sample yields 440,000 or so clones, 75% to 90% seen once. The chain couples TRBV11-2 to TRBJ1-6; D is unclear. This clonotype was obtained from a middle-aged woman with COVID-19, enrolled during active disease. What was sequenced was peripheral blood. CDR3 DNA sequence: TGTGCCAGCAGCCTCGAGGTTGGGTCACCCCTCCACTTT. As protein: CASSLEVGSPLHF.